A selection of T cell receptor beta chains follows, all from one sample in a study of blood T cell repertoires in COVID-19. The assay was immunoSEQ multiplex PCR, and TCRdb's table has in-frame clones only and misses some. This table has 150,000 to 180,000 clones, 60% to 85% appearing once. The sample was peripheral blood. The receptors here all came from an elderly man with acute or convalescent COVID-19. Each CDR3 is given with its conserved first and last residue. The D gene is left open where the match is weak. Rows may omit the clone size; those that give it use once, few, many or a size class.

TRBV5-1	-	TRBJ2-2	-	TGCGCCAGCAGCATCGGACAACCGAACACCGGGGAGCTGTTTTTT	CASSIGQPNTGELFF
TRBV24-1	-	TRBJ1-2	-	TGTGCCACCAGTAGCCTCTATGGCTACACCTTC	CATSSLYGYTF
TRBV5-1	TRBD1	TRBJ1-4	once	TGCGCCAGCAGCTTGGGGTCAGGGGGCGGCCTTAATGAAAAACTGTTTTTT	CASSLGSGGGLNEKLFF
TRBV5-1	-	TRBJ1-1	-	TGCGCCAGCAGCTTGGTGGGCAGGGGGAACACTGAAGCTTTCTTT	CASSLVGRGNTEAFF
TRBV5-1	TRBD2	TRBJ2-5	-	TGCGCCAGCAACCTAGCGGGGCCGGGAGAGACCCAGTACTTC	CASNLAGPGETQYF
TRBV30	TRBD1	TRBJ2-7	-	TGTGCCTGGACCGGGACAGGGCTCTACGAGCAGTACTTC	CAWTGTGLYEQYF
TRBV7-3	-	TRBJ2-3	-	TGTGCCAGCAGCTCCCGTTCTAGCACAGATACGCAGTATTTT	CASSSRSSTDTQYF
TRBV19	TRBD1	TRBJ1-1	few	TGTGCCAGTAGTGGAACCGGGACAGGAAGTACTGAAGCTTTCTTT	CASSGTGTGSTEAFF
TRBV6-5	TRBD1	TRBJ1-3	-	TGTGCCAGCGGGACAGGGGCAGCTGGAAACACCATATATTTT	CASGTGAAGNTIYF
TRBV25-1	TRBD1	TRBJ1-2	-	TGTGCCAGCAGTGAATCCGGGACAGGGATATATGGCTACACCTTC	CASSESGTGIYGYTF